This paragraph covers one T cell receptor (beta chain) sequence. The target of this receptor is not known. Base-call qualities are not available, and no considerably larger clone is one nucleotide away. The immunoSEQ Assay was the method used to sequence TCRbeta CDR3 regions. After extraction, genomic DNA underwent amplification by bias-controlled multiplex PCR, followed by high-throughput sequencing. As for the original processing: To quantify the absolute abundance of every unique TCRbeta CDR3 region, sequences were collapsed and filtered. Usable DNA was measured by amplifying reference genes present in all nucleated cells, and TCRbeta template counts were normalized to that usable DNA to estimate T cell fraction. Repertoire TCRs were annotated as SARS-CoV-2-specific when V gene, CDR3 amino acid sequence and J gene were exactly matched to a known reactive TCR set. The reference SARS-CoV-2 TCR set was obtained from MIRA and was filtered for enrichment in COVID-19-positive ImmuneCODE repertoires, whereby public or cross-reactive TCRs were removed. Using the MIRA antigens, annotated TCRs were further analysed by specific ORF or by position within an ORF. Breadth was defined as the number of annotated unique rearrangements divided by the total number of unique productive rearrangements, and depth was defined as the summed frequency of the annotated unique rearrangements. Group comparisons of TCR breadth used two-sided Wilcoxon rank-sum tests. TCRdb mirrors the immuneACCESS table, restricted to in-frame sequences. Some clones are absent from its copies; in checked studies, under half trace to an unresolved V gene, and the reason for the others is unknown. Clone size and the V and J calls come from that table; the DNA yielded D and trimming. The sample table records some 480,000 clones; roughly 89% of these occur just once. Clones ranked in the top ten supply more than 10% of the sample.

From its cysteine to its phenylalanine, the CDR3 spans 13 amino acids. Left in the record is the CDR3 DNA by itself, 39 bases read in frame from the first base. V and J are truncated by 6 bases and 5 bases respectively, leaving an intervening sequence of 11 bases. This specimen belongs to a study of Ad26.COV2.S vaccination and SARS-CoV-2 variants (dated by TCRdb to the early 2020s). At the level of the whole study: Vaccine-arm donors came from COV1001, a multicentre, randomized, double-blind, placebo-controlled phase I-IIa trial of Ad26.COV2.S in healthy adults. Ad26.COV2.S was given intramuscularly at 5x10^10 or 1x10^11 viral particles, as a single shot or as two shots 56 days apart. Sequencing of the TCRbeta repertoire served to evaluate the specificity and breadth of SARS-CoV-2-reactive T cell receptors following Ad26.COV2.S vaccination. A total of 32 samples were included in the TCR-sequenced set, comprising around 19 Ad26.COV2.S vaccine recipients, 5 placebo recipients and 8 SARS-CoV-2 convalescent individuals. Trial participants were randomized into five groups of five: low-dose or high-dose Ad26.COV2.S given once or twice, or placebo on both occasions. Blinding of investigators to trial group allocation was maintained during experiments and outcome assessment. What the research found in general, with its limitations: After vaccination, spike-specific CD8+ and CD4+ T cell responses were reported to show substantial breadth. The study lacked the statistical power to compare responses across vaccine doses or regimens. It was noted by the authors that total T cell responses may have been underestimated by the TCR breadth and depth analyses. Compared with placebo recipients, Ad26.COV2.S recipients showed higher spike-specific TCR breadth (P = 0.0014). Vaccine and placebo recipients had similar non-spike TCR breadth, a finding consistent with the vaccine containing only spike.

The treatment or condition label here, explained by the study, means: roughly 18 received Ad26.COV2.S at low or high dose, single or two shots; roughly 5 received placebo; per-sample allocation not given. For vaccine and placebo recipients, repertoires were sequenced using samples collected on day 63 after the first injection. Cohort 1b enrolled 20 to 30 adults aged 18-55 years at a single site in Boston, USA, between 29 July and 7 August 2020. As a vaccine, Ad26.COV2.S was a replication-incompetent adenovirus type 26 vector that expressed a prefusion-stabilized SARS-CoV-2 spike protein derived from the original Wuhan strain.

The chain employs TRBV12-3 or TRBV12-4 and TRBJ1-5; possibly the D gene is TRBD1, per 5 matching bases. This specimen consisted of peripheral blood, obtained in a trial of Ad26.COV2.S vaccine versus placebo. The clonotype comes from a person between 18 and 65 years old who received the Ad26.COV2.S COVID-19 vaccine or a placebo. The DNA sequence follows: TGTGCCAGCAGGCGACAGCTATATCAGCCCCAGCATTTT. This yields the protein CASRRQLYQPQHF.